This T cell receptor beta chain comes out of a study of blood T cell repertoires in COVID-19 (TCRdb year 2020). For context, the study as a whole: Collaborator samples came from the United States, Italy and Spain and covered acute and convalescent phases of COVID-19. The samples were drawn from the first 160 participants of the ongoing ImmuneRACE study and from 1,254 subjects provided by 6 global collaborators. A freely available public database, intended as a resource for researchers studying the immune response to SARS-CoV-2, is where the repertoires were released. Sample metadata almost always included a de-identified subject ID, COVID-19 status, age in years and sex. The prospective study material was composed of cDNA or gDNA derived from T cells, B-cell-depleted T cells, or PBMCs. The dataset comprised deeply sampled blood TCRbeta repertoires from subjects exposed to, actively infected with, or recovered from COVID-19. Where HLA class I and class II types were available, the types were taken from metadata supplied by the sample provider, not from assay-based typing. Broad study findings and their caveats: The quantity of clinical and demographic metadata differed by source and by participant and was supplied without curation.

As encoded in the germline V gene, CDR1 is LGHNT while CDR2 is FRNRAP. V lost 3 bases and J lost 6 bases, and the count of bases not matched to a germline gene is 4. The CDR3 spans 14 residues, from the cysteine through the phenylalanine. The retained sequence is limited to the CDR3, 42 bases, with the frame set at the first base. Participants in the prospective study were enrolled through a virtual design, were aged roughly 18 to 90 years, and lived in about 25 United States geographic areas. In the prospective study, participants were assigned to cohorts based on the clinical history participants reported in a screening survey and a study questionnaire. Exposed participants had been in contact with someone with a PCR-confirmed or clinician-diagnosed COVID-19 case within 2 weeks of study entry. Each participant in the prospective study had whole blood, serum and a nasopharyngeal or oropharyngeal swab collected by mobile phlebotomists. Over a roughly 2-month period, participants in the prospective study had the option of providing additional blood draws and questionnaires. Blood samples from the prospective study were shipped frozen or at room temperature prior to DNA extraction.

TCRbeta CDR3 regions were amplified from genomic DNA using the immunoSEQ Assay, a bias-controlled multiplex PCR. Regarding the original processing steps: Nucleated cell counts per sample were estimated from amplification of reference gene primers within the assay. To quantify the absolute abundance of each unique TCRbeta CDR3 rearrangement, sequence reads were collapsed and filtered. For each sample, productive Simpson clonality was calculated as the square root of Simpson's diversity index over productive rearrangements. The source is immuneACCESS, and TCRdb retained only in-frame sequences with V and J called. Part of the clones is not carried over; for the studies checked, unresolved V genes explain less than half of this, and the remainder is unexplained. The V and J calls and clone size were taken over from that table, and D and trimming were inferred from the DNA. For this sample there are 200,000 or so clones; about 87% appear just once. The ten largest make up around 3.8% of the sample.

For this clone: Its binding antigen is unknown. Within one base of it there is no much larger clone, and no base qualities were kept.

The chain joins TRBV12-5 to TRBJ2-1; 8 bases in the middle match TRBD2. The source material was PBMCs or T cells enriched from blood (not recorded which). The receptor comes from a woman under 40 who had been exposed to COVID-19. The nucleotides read TGTGCTAGTGGTTTAGCGGGAGTCGGCAATGAGCAGTTCTTC. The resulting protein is CASGLAGVGNEQFF.